This TCR beta chain was retrieved from a study of blood T cells in healthy people across ages. Study-level findings and limits: With unsorted PBMCs, a conclusive comparison of naive versus antigen-experienced cells was not possible. Higher diversity, along with more naive CD4+ cells, distinguished long-lived donors from aged donors.

This CDR3 contains 16 residues. The ends were cut back, 2 bases at V and 10 bases at J, with 21 bases in the middle. CDR1 is MDHEN and CDR2 is SYDVKM in the germline V gene. This clonotype was detected a few times. Its specificity is unknown. Next came a second PCR, run for about 6 to 11 cycles, which used a sample-barcoded 5' primer along with a J-beta primer mix. MiXCR, run by TCRdb on the 5' RACE reads, gives a single entry per CDR3 protein. The table records approximately 880,000 distinct CDR3 sequences, around 46% of them present only once. V gene TRBV28 combines with J gene TRBJ2-1; D gene unclear. Sequencing was done on a sample of blood. This TCR came from a man aged 25-45 years in good health. The CDR3: CASSLLSGTAFGEQFF. CDR3 DNA sequence: TGTGCCAGCAGTTTACTCTCGGGTACAGCGTTTGGAGAGCAGTTCTTC.